This TCR beta chain was captured by sequencing in a study of T cell changes during pregnancy in multiple sclerosis. V was trimmed by 3 bases and J by 0 bases, leaving 14 bases between them. CDR3 length: 16 amino acids. Per germline, CDR1 SGDLS and CDR2 YYNGEE. The repertoire was sequenced with immunoSEQ multiplex PCR; TCRdb's copy has only in-frame clones and lacks some. Here the sample spans about 100,000 clones, about nine tenths being singletons. The starting material was peripheral blood, obtained in the second trimester of pregnancy. The chain uses TRBV9 and TRBJ2-3, with TRBD2 as a possible D gene (5 bases). The clonotype originates from a female donor in good health, enrolled as a control in a pregnancy study. The CDR3 spells CASSAAEGGSTDTQYF. For the CDR3, the DNA is TGTGCCAGCAGCGCCGCTGAGGGCGGGAGCACAGATACGCAGTATTTT.